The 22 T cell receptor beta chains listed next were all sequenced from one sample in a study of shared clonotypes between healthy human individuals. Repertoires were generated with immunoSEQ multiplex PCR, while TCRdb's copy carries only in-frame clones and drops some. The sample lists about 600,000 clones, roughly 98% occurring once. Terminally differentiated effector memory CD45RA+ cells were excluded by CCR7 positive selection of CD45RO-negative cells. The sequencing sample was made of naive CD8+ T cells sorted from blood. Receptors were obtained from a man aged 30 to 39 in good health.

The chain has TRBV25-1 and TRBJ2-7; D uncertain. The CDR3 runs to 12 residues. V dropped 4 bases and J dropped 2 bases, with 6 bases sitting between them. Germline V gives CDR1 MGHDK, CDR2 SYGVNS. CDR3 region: CASSGSAYEQYF. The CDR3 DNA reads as TGTGCCAGCAGTGGCAGTGCCTACGAGCAGTACTTC.

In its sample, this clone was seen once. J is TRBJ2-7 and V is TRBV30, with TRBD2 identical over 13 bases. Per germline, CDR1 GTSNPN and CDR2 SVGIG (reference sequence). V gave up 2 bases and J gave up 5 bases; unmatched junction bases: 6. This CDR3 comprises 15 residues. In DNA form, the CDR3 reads TGTGCCTGGAGTCGGGGACTAGCGGGACTCGACGAGCAGTACTTC. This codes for CAWSRGLAGLDEQYF.

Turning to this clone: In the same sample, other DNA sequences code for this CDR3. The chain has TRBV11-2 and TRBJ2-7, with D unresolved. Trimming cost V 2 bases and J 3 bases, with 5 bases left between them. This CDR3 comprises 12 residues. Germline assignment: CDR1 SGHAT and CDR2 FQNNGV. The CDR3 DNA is TGTGCCAGCAGCTTACTCATCTACGAGCAGTACTTC. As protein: CASSLLIYEQYF. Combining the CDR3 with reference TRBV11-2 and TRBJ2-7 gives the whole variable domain EAGVAQSPRYKIIEKRQSVAFWCNPISGHATLYWYQQILGQGPKLLIQFQNNGVVDDSQLPKDRFSAERLKGVDSTLKIQPAKLEDSAVYLCASSLLIYEQYFGPGTRLTVT.

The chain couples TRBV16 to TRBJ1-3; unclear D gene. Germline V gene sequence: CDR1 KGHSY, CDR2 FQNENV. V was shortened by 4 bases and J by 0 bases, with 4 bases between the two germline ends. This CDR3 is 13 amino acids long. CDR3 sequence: CASSRASGNTIYF. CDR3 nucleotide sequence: TGTGCCAGCAGCCGTGCCTCTGGAAACACCATATATTTT.

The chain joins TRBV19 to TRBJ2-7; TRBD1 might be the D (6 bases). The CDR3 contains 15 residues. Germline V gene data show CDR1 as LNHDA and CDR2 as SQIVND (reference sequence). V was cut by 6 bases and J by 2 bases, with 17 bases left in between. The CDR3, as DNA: TGTGCCAGTAGCGGCGACAGGCGAAGCCCCTACGAGCAGTACTTC. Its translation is CASSGDRRSPYEQYF. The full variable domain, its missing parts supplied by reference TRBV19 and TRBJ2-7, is DGGITQSPKYLFRKEGQNVTLSCEQNLNHDAMYWYRQDPGQGLRLIYYSQIVNDFQKGDIAEGYSVSREKKESFPLTVTSAQKNPTAFYLCASSGDRRSPYEQYFGPGTRLTVT.

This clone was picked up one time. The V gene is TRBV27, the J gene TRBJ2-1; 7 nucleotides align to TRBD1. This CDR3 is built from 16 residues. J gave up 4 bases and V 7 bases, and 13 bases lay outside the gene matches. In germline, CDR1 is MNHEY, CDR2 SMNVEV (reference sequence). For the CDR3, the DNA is TGTGCCAGCACCCCGGCTCCGGGACAGTTATACAATGAGCAGTTCTTC. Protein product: CASTPAPGQLYNEQFF.

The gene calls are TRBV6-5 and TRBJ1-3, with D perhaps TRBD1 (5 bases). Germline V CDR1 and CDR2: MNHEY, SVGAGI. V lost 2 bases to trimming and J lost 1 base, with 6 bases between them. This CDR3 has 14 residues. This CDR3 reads CASSYGGSGNTIYF. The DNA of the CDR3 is TGTGCCAGCAGTTACGGGGGATCTGGAAACACCATATATTTT.

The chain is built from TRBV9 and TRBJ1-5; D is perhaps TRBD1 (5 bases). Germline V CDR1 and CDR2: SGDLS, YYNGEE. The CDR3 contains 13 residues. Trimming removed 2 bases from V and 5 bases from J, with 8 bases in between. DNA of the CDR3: TGTGCCAGCAGCGTCCAGGGCGATCAGCCCCAGCATTTT. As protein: CASSVQGDQPQHF.

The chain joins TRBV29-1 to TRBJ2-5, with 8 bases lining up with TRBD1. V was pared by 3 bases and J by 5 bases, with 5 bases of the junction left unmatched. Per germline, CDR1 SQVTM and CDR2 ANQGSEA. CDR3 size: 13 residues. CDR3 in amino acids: CSVEGQAFETQYF. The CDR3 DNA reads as TGCAGCGTTGAGGGACAGGCATTTGAGACCCAGTACTTC.

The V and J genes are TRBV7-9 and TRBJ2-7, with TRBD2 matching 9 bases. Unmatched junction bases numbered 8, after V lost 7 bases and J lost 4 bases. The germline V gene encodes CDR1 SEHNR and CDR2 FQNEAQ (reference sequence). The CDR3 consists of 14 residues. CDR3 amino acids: CASTVSGRSYEQYF. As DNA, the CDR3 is TGTGCCAGCACCGTTAGCGGGAGATCATACGAGCAGTACTTC.

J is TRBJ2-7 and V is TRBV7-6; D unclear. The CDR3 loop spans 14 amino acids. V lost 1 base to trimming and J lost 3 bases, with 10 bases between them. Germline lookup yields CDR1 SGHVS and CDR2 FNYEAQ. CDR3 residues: CASSLGPVFYEQYF. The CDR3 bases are TGTGCCAGCAGCTTAGGACCAGTGTTCTACGAGCAGTACTTC.

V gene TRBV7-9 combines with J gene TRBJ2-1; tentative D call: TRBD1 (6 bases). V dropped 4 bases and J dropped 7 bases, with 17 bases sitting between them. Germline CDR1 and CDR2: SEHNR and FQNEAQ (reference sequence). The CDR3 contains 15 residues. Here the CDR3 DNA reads TGTGCCAGCAGCTACAGCGAGAGAAGGGGGAATGAGCAGTTCTTC. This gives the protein CASSYSERRGNEQFF.

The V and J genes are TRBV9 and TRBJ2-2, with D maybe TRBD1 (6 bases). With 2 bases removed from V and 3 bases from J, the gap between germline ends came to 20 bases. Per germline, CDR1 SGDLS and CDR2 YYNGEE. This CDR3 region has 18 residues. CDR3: CASSVNLGQGKYTGELFF. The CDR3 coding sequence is TGTGCCAGCAGCGTTAACCTGGGGCAGGGGAAGTACACCGGGGAGCTGTTTTTT.

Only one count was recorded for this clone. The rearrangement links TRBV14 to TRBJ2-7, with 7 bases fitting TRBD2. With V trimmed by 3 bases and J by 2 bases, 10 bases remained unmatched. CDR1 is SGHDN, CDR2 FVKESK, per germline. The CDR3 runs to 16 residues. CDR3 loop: CASSQSTSAPPYEQYF. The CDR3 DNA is TGTGCCAGCAGCCAGTCTACTAGCGCCCCACCCTACGAGCAGTACTTC.

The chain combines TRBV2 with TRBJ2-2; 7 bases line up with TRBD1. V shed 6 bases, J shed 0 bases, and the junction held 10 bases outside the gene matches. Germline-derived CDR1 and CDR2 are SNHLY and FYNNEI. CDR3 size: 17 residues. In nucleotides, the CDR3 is TGTGCCAGCAGCGTTCACCTCGGACAGGCGAACACCGGGGAGCTGTTTTTT. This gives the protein CASSVHLGQANTGELFF.

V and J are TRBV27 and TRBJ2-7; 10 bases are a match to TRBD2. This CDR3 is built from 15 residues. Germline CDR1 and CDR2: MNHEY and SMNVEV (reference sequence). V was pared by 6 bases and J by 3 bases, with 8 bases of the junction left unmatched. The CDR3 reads CASSTYSGRHYEQYF. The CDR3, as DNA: TGTGCCAGCAGCACCTATAGCGGGAGGCACTACGAGCAGTACTTC.

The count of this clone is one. The CDR3 here is CASSRGRASTDTQYF. The CDR3 DNA reads as TGCGCCAGCAGCCGGGGGAGGGCCAGTACAGATACGCAGTATTTT. V gene TRBV4-1 combines with J gene TRBJ2-3, with 7 bases matching TRBD2. CDR3 length: 15 amino acids. The germline V gene encodes CDR1 MGHRA and CDR2 YSYEKL. With 4 bases clipped from V and 3 bases from J, the junction kept 7 bases outside the gene matches.

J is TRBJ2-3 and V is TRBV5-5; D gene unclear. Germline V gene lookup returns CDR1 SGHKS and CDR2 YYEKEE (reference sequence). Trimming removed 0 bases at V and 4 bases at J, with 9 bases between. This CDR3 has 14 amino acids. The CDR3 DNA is TGTGCCAGCAGCTTGGACCTGGTGGCAGATACGCAGTATTTT. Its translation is CASSLDLVADTQYF.

The CDR3 bases are TGTGCCAGCTCGCTACAGAGAGGGGAGACCCAGTACTTC. Translation gives CASSLQRGETQYF. The chain links TRBV25-1 to TRBJ2-5; D possibly corresponds to TRBD2 (5 bases). The ends were cut back, 8 bases at V and 5 bases at J, with 15 bases in the middle. Germline V gene data show CDR1 as MGHDK and CDR2 as SYGVNS. This CDR3 is built from 13 residues.

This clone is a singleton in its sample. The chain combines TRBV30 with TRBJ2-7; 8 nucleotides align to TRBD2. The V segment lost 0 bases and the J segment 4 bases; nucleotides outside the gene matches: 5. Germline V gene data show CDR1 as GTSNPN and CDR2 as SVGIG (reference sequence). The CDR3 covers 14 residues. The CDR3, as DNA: TGTGCCTGGAGTGTACATAGCGGGGCTTACGAGCAGTACTTC. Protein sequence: CAWSVHSGAYEQYF.

For the CDR3, the DNA is TGCAGCGTTCTCGGGACTAGCGGCCACAATGAGCAGTTCTTC. This sequence encodes CSVLGTSGHNEQFF. The rearrangement joins TRBV29-1 to TRBJ2-1, with 11 nucleotides matching TRBD2. Germline CDR1 is SQVTM and CDR2 is ANQGSEA. The V segment lost 5 bases and the J segment 5 bases; nucleotides outside the gene matches: 5. The CDR3 contains 14 residues.

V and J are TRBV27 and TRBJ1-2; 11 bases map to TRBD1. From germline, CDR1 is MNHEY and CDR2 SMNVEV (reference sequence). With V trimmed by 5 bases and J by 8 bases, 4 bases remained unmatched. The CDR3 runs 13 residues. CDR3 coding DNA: TGTGCCAGCAGTGGACAGGGGGCGGAGGGCTACACCTTC. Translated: CASSGQGAEGYTF.